The next 17 T cell receptor beta chains were all read from a single sample in a study of CD8+CD57+ T cells in acquired aplastic anemia. TCR beta VDJ combinations and CDR3 sequences were profiled from genomic DNA. A single record per CDR3 protein comes from TCRdb applying MiXCR to the reads. The data show fewer than 70,000 distinct CDR3 sequences, 45% to 60% seen once. Sequencing was done on a sample of sorted CD4+, CD8+, or CD8+CD57+ T cells (not recorded which) from PBMCs. All receptors derive from a human donor in good health, serving as a control.

This clonotype has a count of ten or more. The gene calls are TRBV7-6 and TRBJ2-1, with TRBD2 identical over 14 bases. Germline V CDR1 and CDR2: SGHVS, FNYEAQ. V shed 4 bases, J shed 5 bases, and the junction held 1 base outside the gene matches. The CDR3 loop spans 15 amino acids. The CDR3 DNA sequence: TGTGCCAGCAGCTCGGGACTAGCGGGGGACAATGAGCAGTTCTTC. It codes for CASSSGLAGDNEQFF.

This clonotype was found many times. CDR3 loop: CASSGGDTGDYGYTF. The CDR3 DNA reads as TGTGCCAGCAGCGGCGGTGACACCGGGGACTATGGCTACACCTTC. The genes are TRBV13 and TRBJ1-2, with unresolved D. There are 15 residues in the CDR3. V was trimmed by 5 bases and J by 3 bases, leaving 16 bases between them. Germline CDR1 is PRHDT and CDR2 is FYEKMQ (reference sequence).

This clonotype was found many times. The V call is TRBV3-1, the J call TRBJ2-3, with D tentatively TRBD1 or TRBD2 (5 bases each). Germline lookup yields CDR1 LGHDT and CDR2 YNNKEL (reference sequence). V was clipped by 0 bases and J by 2 bases, with 12 bases between them. This CDR3 contains 16 residues. CDR3 in amino acids: CASSQDRGVPTDTQYF. The CDR3 DNA sequence: TGTGCCAGCAGCCAAGATAGAGGGGTTCCCACAGATACGCAGTATTTT.

The V call is TRBV5-1, the J call TRBJ2-7; 8 nucleotides agree with TRBD2. V shed 0 bases and J 1 base; nucleotides not matched to a gene: 3. The germline gives CDR1 SGHRS, CDR2 YFSETQ. The CDR3 extends over 15 amino acids. The CDR3 bases are TGCGCCAGCAGCTTGGAAGTAGCGGGGTCCTACGAGCAGTACTTC. Its translation is CASSLEVAGSYEQYF.

The rearrangement uses TRBV11-2 and TRBJ1-5; 11 nucleotides align to TRBD1. The ends lost 3 bases at V and 1 base at J; junction bases unmatched: 8. The CDR3 covers 18 residues. Per the germline V gene, CDR1 is SGHAT and CDR2 is FQNNGV. CDR3 in DNA: TGTGCCAGCAGCTTCCCGTGGACAGGGGGCGTAAGCAATCAGCCCCAGCATTTT. It specifies CASSFPWTGGVSNQPQHF.

This chain links TRBV6-4 with TRBJ1-1; no definite D call. Germline lookup yields CDR1 MRHNA and CDR2 SNTAGT. The CDR3 spans 13 residues. V was shortened by 5 bases and J by 2 bases, with 9 bases between the two germline ends. The CDR3 region is CASSKTLNTEAFF. CDR3 DNA sequence: TGTGCCAGCAGTAAAACGCTTAACACTGAAGCTTTCTTT.

CDR3 DNA: TGCAGCGTTGGGGGACCAGCGGAACCCTACGAGCAGTACTTC. Amino acids: CSVGGPAEPYEQYF. The genes are TRBV29-1 and TRBJ2-7, with D perhaps assigned TRBD1 or TRBD2 (5 bases each). In germline, CDR1 is SQVTM, CDR2 ANQGSEA. V lost 4 bases and J lost 2, with 15 bases in between. The CDR3 has 14 residues.

About this clonotype itself: The CDR3 end shows no conserved phenylalanine or tryptophan, and so a read error is likely. The genes are TRBV7-2 and TRBJ2-7; tentatively, D is TRBD2 (6 bases). The CDR3 length is 14 residues. Per the germline V gene, CDR1 is SGHTA and CDR2 is FQGNSA. Trimming removed 3 bases at V and 7 bases at J, with 16 bases between. The CDR3 nucleotides read TGTGCCAGCAGCTTGGGGGTTAGCGGAAAAGAGCAGTACTCC. Protein product: CASSLGVSGKEQYS.

This clonotype is deemed medium-sized. This chain's CDR3 is CASRTGTSEQETQYF. The CDR3 nucleotides read TGTGCCAGCAGGACCGGGACTAGCGAGCAAGAGACCCAGTACTTC. V and J are TRBV2 and TRBJ2-5; 10 bases line up with TRBD2. The CDR3 has 15 residues. Per the germline V gene, CDR1 is SNHLY and CDR2 is FYNNEI. The ends lost 6 bases at V and 2 bases at J; junction bases unmatched: 6.

V is TRBV25-1 and J is TRBJ2-2; a weak D match, TRBD1 (5 bases). Trimming cost V 0 bases and J 6 bases, with 23 bases left between them. Germline V gives CDR1 MGHDK, CDR2 SYGVNS. This CDR3 has 19 amino acids. CDR3 sequence reads: CASSEYKPRQGFIPGELFF. Here the CDR3 DNA reads TGTGCCAGCAGTGAATATAAGCCGAGGCAGGGCTTCATCCCCGGGGAGCTGTTTTTT. Variable domain in full (rest from reference TRBV25-1 and TRBJ2-2): EADIYQTPRYLVIGTGKKITLECSQTMGHDKMYWYQQDPGMELHLIHYSYGVNSTEKGDLSSESTVSRIRTEHFPLTLESARPSHTSQYLCASSEYKPRQGFIPGELFFGEGSRLTVL.

The gene calls are TRBV27 and TRBJ2-7; 9 nucleotides line up with TRBD1. The V segment lost 5 bases and the J segment 5 bases; nucleotides outside the gene matches: 7. This CDR3 spans 14 amino acids. The germline V gene has CDR1 MNHEY and CDR2 SMNVEV (reference sequence). The CDR3 bases are TGTGCCAGCAGTCGATCGGGACAGGGTAACGAGCAGTACTTC. Translating it yields CASSRSGQGNEQYF.

The chain recombines TRBV15 with TRBJ2-7; either TRBD1 or TRBD2 may fit D (5 bases each). The CDR3 consists of 14 residues. Per the germline V gene, CDR1 is LNHNV and CDR2 is YYDKDF (reference sequence). V dropped 1 base and J dropped 7 bases, with 14 bases sitting between them. The CDR3 here is CATSRGDPLGEQYF. The CDR3 region has the DNA TGTGCCACCAGCAGAGGGGACCCCCTCGGGGAGCAGTACTTC. The full variable domain, rest sourced from reference TRBV15 and TRBJ2-7, is DAMVIQNPRYQVTQFGKPVTLSCSQTLNHNVMYWYQQKSSQAPKLLFHYYDKDFNNEADTPDNFQSRRPNTSFCFLDIRSPGLGDTAMYLCATSRGDPLGEQYFGPGTRLTVT.

The chain links TRBV15 to TRBJ2-7; D possibly corresponds to TRBD2 (6 bases). Germline V lookup: CDR1 LNHNV, CDR2 YYDKDF (reference sequence). This CDR3 is 15 amino acids long. V was pared by 1 base and J by 4 bases, with 14 bases between. The CDR3 region has the DNA TGTGCCACCAGCAGAGTCGGCGGGGCGGGGTACGAGCAGTACTTC. It translates to CATSRVGGAGYEQYF.

The chain uses TRBV9 and TRBJ1-4; D is possibly TRBD1 (5 bases). Germline V gene data show CDR1 as SGDLS and CDR2 as YYNGEE. Trimming cost V 3 bases and J 3 bases, with 9 bases left between them. This CDR3 is built from 14 residues. The chain's CDR3 is CASSAGLANEKLFF. CDR3 DNA sequence: TGTGCCAGCAGCGCGGGACTGGCTAATGAAAAACTGTTTTTT.

This clonotype was picked up a small number of times. The chain links TRBV10-3 to TRBJ2-5; TRBD2 agrees at 15 bases. CDR1 is ENHRY, CDR2 SYGVKD, per germline. The V segment lost 11 bases and the J segment 4 bases; nucleotides outside the gene matches: 5. The CDR3 is 14 residues long. The CDR3 sequence is CASRTSGGGETQYF. For the CDR3, the DNA is TGTGCCTCGCGGACTAGCGGGGGGGGAGAGACCCAGTACTTC.

DNA of the CDR3: TGTGCCAGTAGTATTGCCCCCGGGAATGAAAAACTGTTTTTT. As protein: CASSIAPGNEKLFF. The chain joins TRBV19 to TRBJ1-4; D is undetermined. This CDR3 has 14 amino acids. Germline V gives CDR1 LNHDA, CDR2 SQIVND (reference sequence). Between the trimmed V and J ends, which lost 3 bases and 5 bases, there was a span of 10 bases. Complete variable domain (other parts from reference TRBV19 and TRBJ1-4): DGGITQSPKYLFRKEGQNVTLSCEQNLNHDAMYWYRQDPGQGLRLIYYSQIVNDFQKGDIAEGYSVSREKKESFPLTVTSAQKNPTAFYLCASSIAPGNEKLFFGSGTQLSVL.

In this sample, this clonotype turned up many times. The V gene is TRBV11-2, the J gene TRBJ2-5; 13 bases map to TRBD2. V lost 5 bases, J lost 5 bases, and 11 bases stayed unmatched. CDR3 length: 17 residues. The V gene's germline CDR1 is SGHAT and CDR2 FQNNGV. CDR3 protein: CASSAIGTSGVRETQYF. CDR3 nucleotides: TGTGCCAGCAGCGCCATAGGGACTAGCGGGGTCCGGGAGACCCAGTACTTC.